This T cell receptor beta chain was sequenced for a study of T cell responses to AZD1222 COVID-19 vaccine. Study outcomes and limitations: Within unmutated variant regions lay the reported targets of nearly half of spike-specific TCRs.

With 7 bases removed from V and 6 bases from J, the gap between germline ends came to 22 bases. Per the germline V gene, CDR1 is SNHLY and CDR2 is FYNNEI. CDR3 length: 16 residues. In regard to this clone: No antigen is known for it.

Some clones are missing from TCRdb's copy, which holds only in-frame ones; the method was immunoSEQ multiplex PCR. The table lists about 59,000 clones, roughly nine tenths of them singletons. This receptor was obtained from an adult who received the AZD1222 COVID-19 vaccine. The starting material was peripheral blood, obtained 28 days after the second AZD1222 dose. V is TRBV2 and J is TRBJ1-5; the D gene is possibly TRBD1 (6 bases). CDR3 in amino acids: CASILSRDGGGQPQHF. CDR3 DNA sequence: TGTGCCAGCATCCTATCCCGGGACGGGGGCGGTCAGCCCCAGCATTTT. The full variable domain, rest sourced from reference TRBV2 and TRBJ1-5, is EPEVTQTPSHQVTQMGQEVILRCVPISNHLYFYWYRQILGQKVEFLVSFYNNEISEKSEIFDDQFSVERPDGSNFTLKIRSTKLEDSAMYFCASILSRDGGGQPQHFGDGTRLSIL.